One TCR beta chain is described in this entry. This clonotype was counted ten times or more. Its antigen is unknown. Base quality data are lacking; no much larger clone is found one base away. The sample is drawn from a study of T cells in Graves' hyperthyroidism and ophthalmopathy (dated by TCRdb to between 2018 and 2020). For the wider study: Peripheral blood samples were taken at initial diagnosis, before any treatment was given. To identify TCR V-J signatures that set the groups apart, the researchers used a discovery cohort of about a hundred patients, made up of around 40 with Graves' ophthalmopathy and some 58 with stable Graves' hyperthyroidism. Prospective prediction of ophthalmopathy was tested in an independent validation cohort consisting of some 20 hyperthyroidism patients and more than 15 patients who later progressed to ophthalmopathy. For training and testing, the approximately 97 patients in the discovery cohort were randomly divided in a 7:3 ratio. In more than 5 Graves' hyperthyroidism patients, the study also compared T-cell repertoires from thyroid tissue with T-cell repertoires from blood. Once sampling was done, hyperthyroidism patients were given methimazole at a starting dose of 30 mg daily, whereas ophthalmopathy patients were given high-dose intravenous methylprednisolone. The paper reports TCR Vbeta CDR3 sequencing of about 140 peripheral blood samples: around 45 ophthalmopathy, 70 to 85 hyperthyroidism and around 17 progressor patients. Summary of the overall study and its limitations: Ophthalmopathy was separated from stable hyperthyroidism by a 13 V-J signature model, with 85% to 90% sensitivity and roughly 81% specificity obtained in cross-validation and 80%/75% obtained in testing. In validation, progression to ophthalmopathy was predicted by the model with nearly 71% sensitivity and 72% to 80% specificity, a median of 6.5 months before onset. Most expanded thyroid clonotypes (frequency above 0.001) were also detected in blood, suggesting blood repertoires may reflect thyroid immune responses. No statistical method was used to fix the sample size in advance, and group allocation was not hidden from the investigators.

V is cut by 4 bases and J by 0 bases, and the space between the germline ends is 4 bases. CDR1 and CDR2, per the germline V gene, are SNHLY and FYNNEI. Including cysteine and phenylalanine, the CDR3 has 13 amino acids. The sequence is cut down to CDR3 DNA, 39 bases in frame from base 1. Ophthalmopathy patients had moderately to severely active disease, with a Clinical Activity Score of 3 or more, a NOSPECS grade of 4 or more, and a disease duration of less than 3 months. The study excluded patients with uncontrolled infections, other autoimmune diseases, pregnancy or lactation. Diagnoses relied on clinical symptoms, serum thyroxine and TRAb, thyroid ultrasound and orbital computed tomography. PBMCs were separated from about 10 ml of fresh peripheral blood using Ficoll-Paque density gradient centrifugation. Total RNA was extracted with Trizol reagent, and quality was checked on an Agilent 2100 Bioanalyzer.

The TCR beta CDR3 regions were amplified from the RNA transcripts. The TCR CDR3 was subjected to a first round of RT-PCR using the HTBI primer set and the Qiagen OneStep RT-PCR kit. Libraries were constructed in a second round of multiplex PCR, after which size selection and purification were carried out. Libraries were sequenced paired-end with 100 bp reads on an Illumina HiSeq2000. Per the source publication's procedure: SOAPnuke was used to process the raw data, removing reads that contained adapters or uncalled bases, had a mean Phred below 15, or lacked an exact match to the constant primer or identifier. COPE v1.2.5 was used to merge high-quality paired reads, and clonotypes were defined as unique nucleotide sequences. MiTCR v1.1 was used to align clonotypes to the IMGT TRBV, TRBD and TRBJ reference segments. The analysis was restricted to V-J combinations with a frequency above 0.0001, which together covered about 99% of the repertoires. A TCS score was defined as the ratio between F50 (clonal expansion) and ExV (chaos), using BLOSUM62-based TCRdist between CDR3 peptides within each V-J. Welch's t-statistics and random forest reduced roughly 500 V-J features to around 14, which were used in a naive Bayes classifier (R e1071). The public sequencing data were trimmed at Q25 with fastp and processed into clonotypes with MiXCR by TCRdb, which kept only in-frame beta chains. Identical CDR3 protein sequences are pooled into one entry, listed with their most common genes and DNA. What appears here as the V and J calls and clone size reflects TCRdb's work, not the paper's. The sample has a few hundred thousand distinct CDR3 sequences on record, around 20% of them singletons. The ten largest clones add up to 40% of the sample.

The chain is made from TRBV2 and TRBJ1-5; no D segment can be confidently identified. The sample taken for sequencing was blood. This clonotype originated in a young man with Graves' ophthalmopathy. CDR3 protein: CASSVRSNQPQHF. The DNA sequence follows: TGTGCCAGCAGTGTCCGTAGCAATCAGCCCCAGCATTTT. Beyond the CDR3, the reference TRBV2 and TRBJ1-5 genes provide the residues; the full variable domain reads: EPEVTQTPSHQVTQMGQEVILRCVPISNHLYFYWYRQILGQKVEFLVSFYNNEISEKSEIFDDQFSVERPDGSNFTLKIRSTKLEDSAMYFCASSVRSNQPQHFGDGTRLSIL.